This record concerns one TCR beta chain sequence. The antigen is not known. Only in-frame clones appear in the TCRdb table, and some are missing; sequencing was by immunoSEQ multiplex PCR. The sample lists approximately 60,000 clones; about 81% were seen once. This sample is part of a study of vaccination effects on CD4 cells after COVID-19. The wider study: Post-vaccine draws lagged the second dose by a median of 72 days. Supplemented with about 10 IU/ml IL-2 and around 10 ug/ml peptides, 2 million to 2.5 million PBMC per well were kept in culture. Study results and caveats: Vaccine-induced clones in healthy vaccinees cross-reacted with common cold coronaviruses in only 1 of 255 cases.

V gave up 2 bases and J gave up 3 bases, with 11 bases separating them. From germline, CDR1 is SGHAT and CDR2 FQDESV (reference sequence). The CDR3 is 16 amino acids. Having been cultured for about ten days, the cells underwent CD4+ T cell isolation. Two doses of either BNT162b2 or mRNA-1273 were given to each participant. J is TRBJ1-6 and V is TRBV11-1; D perhaps matches TRBD1 (5 bases). Sequencing used CD4+ T cells from PBMCs cultured without peptide, obtained after COVID-19 vaccination. This TCR derives from a human donor who received a COVID-19 vaccine. The CDR3 bases are TGTGCCAGCAGCTTACGGGGGGAGAACTATAATTCACCCCTCCACTTT. This encodes CASSLRGENYNSPLHF. Full variable domain (remainder filled in from reference TRBV11-1 and TRBJ1-6): EAEVAQSPRYKITEKSQAVAFWCDPISGHATLYWYRQILGQGPELLVQFQDESVVDDSQLPKDRFSAERLKGVDSTLKIQPAELGDSAMYLCASSLRGENYNSPLHFGNGTRLTVT.